What follows describes a single T cell receptor beta chain. Its antigen is undetermined. Roughly 9.8 milliliters of peripheral blood were drawn from each donor. This sample stems from a study of blood T cells in healthy people across ages. Study results and caveats: There was no known CMV status for donors, so expanded clonotype changes were possibly confounded. Estimated diversity that came from one million T cells was considered an underestimate.

V was trimmed by 7 bases and J by 4 bases, leaving 14 bases between them. The CDR3 extends over 13 amino acids. CDR1 is SQVTM and CDR2 is ANQGSEA in the germline V gene. A second roughly 7 to 12 cycle PCR used barcoded and J-beta primers. Each TCR beta cDNA got a 12-nucleotide random molecular identifier. TCRdb independently ran MiXCR on the 5' RACE reads; one entry per CDR3 protein. The sample gives about 730,000 distinct CDR3 sequences, about 42% of which show up once; more than 20% is in the top ten. This TCR derives from a woman in her fifties or sixties in good health. V gene TRBV29-1 combines with J gene TRBJ2-1; D may correspond to TRBD1 or TRBD2 (6 bases each). Sequencing was carried out using blood. This CDR3 is CSGVRGLYNEQFF. CDR3 sequence (DNA): TGCAGCGGGGTTCGGGGGCTGTACAATGAGCAGTTCTTC.